Included here is one T cell receptor (beta chain) sequence, with context. Antigen unknown. The junction and the germline gene differ at one end; a read error may be behind it. This sample stems from a study of metastatic and nonmetastatic thyroid tumors. The study's findings and limits: Reportedly, malignant thyroid tumors had significantly higher TCR beta diversity than benign nodules, in blood and tumor.

With MiXCR, TCRdb reprocessed the PCR reads. This repertoire shows about 34,000 clones, roughly 35% found once; its top ten account for under 25%. Germline CDR1 reads MNHEY; CDR2 reads SMNVEV (reference sequence). The length of the CDR3 is 16 residues. No treatment of any kind had been given to any patient before thyroid surgery. The receptor's source is a female donor with papillary thyroid cancer or a benign thyroid nodule (not recorded which). Some clones in this sample may be carry-over from other donors' samples. What was sequenced was tumor tissue. This chain connects TRBV27 to TRBJ2-7; D is uncertain. The CDR3 nucleotides are TGTACCAGCAGTTTGGGCATCTCGGCCTATAACTACGAGCAGTACTTC. Amino acids: CTSSLGISAYNYEQYF.